The 13 T cell receptor beta chains presented below share a single source sample, sequenced in a study of early T cells in non-severe SARS-CoV-2 infection. TCRdb re-derived calls from the 5' RACE reads in MiXCR, one entry per CDR3 protein. The sample includes around 49,000 distinct CDR3 sequences, around 4.6% seen only once; the top ten take roughly 6%. Sequencing was performed on whole blood. These receptors were collected from an adult who was a healthcare worker with PCR-confirmed SARS-CoV-2 infection or an uninfected control (not recorded which).

This clonotype was recorded at least ten times. The CDR3 spells CASSRVRGLAPDTQYF. The CDR3 DNA is TGTGCCAGCAGCCGGGTGAGGGGACTAGCGCCGGATACGCAGTATTTT. The rearrangement joins TRBV5-8 to TRBJ2-3, with 10 bases identical to TRBD2. CDR3 length: 16 residues. The germline gives CDR1 SGHTS, CDR2 YDEGEE. Trimming removed 4 bases from V and 6 bases from J; junction bases left unmatched: 11.

This clonotype was picked up a small number of times. This chain connects TRBV7-3 to TRBJ2-1; D may be TRBD1 or TRBD2 (5 bases each). The CDR3 contains 15 residues. Trimming took 0 bases from V and 6 from J, leaving 12 bases between them. Germline V gives CDR1 SGHTA, CDR2 FQGTGA. CDR3 nucleotides: TGTGCCAGCAGCTTAACTGGGGGTCTTGGCAATGAGCAGTTCTTC. Translating gives CASSLTGGLGNEQFF. The variable domain in full, with the rest retrieved from reference TRBV7-3 and TRBJ2-1, is GAGVSQTPSNKVTEKGKYVELRCDPISGHTALYWYRQSLGQGPEFLIYFQGTGAADDSGLPNDRFFAVRPEGSVSTLKIQRTERGDSAVYLCASSLTGGLGNEQFFGPGTRLTVL.

The CDR3: CASSLSTGLNYGYTF. CDR3 nucleotides: TGTGCCAGCAGTTTATCGACGGGGTTAAACTATGGCTACACCTTC. The chain uses TRBV27 and TRBJ1-2; no clear D. The CDR3 totals 15 residues. V was cut by 0 bases and J by 2 bases, with 10 bases left in between. The germline V gene has CDR1 MNHEY and CDR2 SMNVEV (reference sequence).

This clonotype appeared many times. This rearrangement joins TRBV28 to TRBJ2-1, with D perhaps TRBD2 (6 bases). The germline V gene encodes CDR1 MDHEN and CDR2 SYDVKM. Trimming cost V 6 bases and J 6 bases, with 15 bases left between them. The CDR3 runs 14 residues. The DNA for the CDR3 is TGTGCCAGCAGCCCTGCACTAGCCGTCAATGAGCAGTTCTTC. Amino acids: CASSPALAVNEQFF.

The chain employs TRBV18 and TRBJ1-4; D call uncertain. The V end was cut by 2 bases, the J end by 0 bases, with 10 bases between. Germline V gene lookup returns CDR1 KGHSH and CDR2 LQKENI. This CDR3 has 16 amino acids. CDR3 sequence: CASSPAWTSTNEKLFF. The CDR3 DNA sequence: TGTGCCAGCTCACCAGCTTGGACTTCAACTAATGAAAAACTGTTTTTT.

This clonotype was recorded at least ten times. The genes are TRBV5-4 and TRBJ2-7; TRBD2 is a possible D gene (5 bases). The V and J ends lost 4 bases and 5 bases respectively, with 13 bases between them. CDR1 and CDR2 from the germline V gene are SGHNT and YYREEE (reference sequence). The CDR3 contains 13 residues. Written as DNA, the CDR3 is TGTGCCAGCAGCCCCAGGTCGGGAAACGAGCAGTACTTC. This sequence encodes CASSPRSGNEQYF.

The chain recombines TRBV27 with TRBJ2-1, with TRBD2 identical over 8 bases. CDR1 MNHEY and CDR2 SMNVEV come from the germline V gene (reference sequence). This CDR3 comprises 15 residues. V shed 2 bases and J 7 bases; nucleotides not matched to a gene: 7. The CDR3 loop is CASSLRAGVVNEQFF. The CDR3 DNA is TGTGCCAGCAGTTTACGAGCGGGAGTCGTGAATGAGCAGTTCTTC.

This clonotype was seen ten or more times. CDR3 region: CASSLALGGYTF. Written as DNA, the CDR3 is TGTGCCAGCAGTTTAGCGCTGGGTGGCTACACCTTC. The gene calls are TRBV12-3 or TRBV12-4 and TRBJ1-2; D uncertain. The V and J ends lost 0 bases and 7 bases respectively, with 6 bases between them. The CDR3 consists of 12 residues.

This clonotype has a count of ten or more. V is TRBV2 and J is TRBJ1-5; TRBD1 agrees at 9 bases. V lost 6 bases and J lost 11; bases outside the gene matches: 11. There are 14 residues in the CDR3. CDR1 and CDR2 (germline): SNHLY, FYNNEI. DNA for the CDR3: TGTGCCAGCAGACCTGGGACAGGGAAGAGGACCCAGCATTTT. It yields the protein CASRPGTGKRTQHF. The entire variable domain, with the rest obtained from reference TRBV2 and TRBJ1-5, is as follows: EPEVTQTPSHQVTQMGQEVILRCVPISNHLYFYWYRQILGQKVEFLVSFYNNEISEKSEIFDDQFSVERPDGSNFTLKIRSTKLEDSAMYFCASRPGTGKRTQHFGDGTRLSIL.

The rearrangement joins TRBV7-9 to TRBJ2-1; D might be TRBD2 (6 bases). V was cut by 4 bases and J by 8 bases, with 9 bases left in between. This CDR3 is 12 amino acids long. CDR1 is SEHNR and CDR2 is FQNEAQ in the germline V gene (reference sequence). DNA for the CDR3: TGTGCCAGCAGCTCGTCGGGGGATGAGCAGTTCTTC. Amino acid sequence: CASSSSGDEQFF. The whole variable domain, remainder taken from reference TRBV7-9 and TRBJ2-1, is DTGVSQNPRHKITKRGQNVTFRCDPISEHNRLYWYRQTLGQGPEFLTYFQNEAQLEKSRLLSDRFSAERPKGSFSTLEIQRTEQGDSAMYLCASSSSGDEQFFGPGTRLTVL.

Ten or more counts support this clonotype. The chain employs TRBV12-3 or TRBV12-4 and TRBJ2-5, with 11 bases fitting TRBD1. V lost 6 bases to trimming and J lost 0 bases; unmatched junction nucleotides: 6. The CDR3 runs to 16 residues. The CDR3: CASSKDRGPYQETQYF. In nucleotides, the CDR3 is TGTGCCAGCAGCAAGGACAGGGGGCCCTACCAAGAGACCCAGTACTTC.

This clonotype was counted many times. V is TRBV27 and J is TRBJ2-7; 7 bases agree with TRBD2. V gave up 5 bases and J gave up 2 bases; unmatched junction bases: 9. This CDR3 is built from 15 residues. Germline V gene data show CDR1 as MNHEY and CDR2 as SMNVEV (reference sequence). The CDR3 DNA sequence: TGTGCCAGCAGTCCCCGGGGGAGGGTGGCCTACGAGCAGTACTTC. It specifies CASSPRGRVAYEQYF.

This clonotype was counted at least ten times. The chain joins TRBV4-2 to TRBJ2-5, with D possibly matching TRBD1 (6 bases). Germline CDR1 reads LGHNA; CDR2 reads YNFKEQ. Trimming took 0 bases from V and 6 from J, leaving 20 bases between them. The CDR3 covers 17 residues. The CDR3 region is CASSQDYQGMPQQTQYF. The CDR3 bases are TGTGCCAGCAGCCAAGATTACCAGGGGATGCCGCAACAGACCCAGTACTTC.